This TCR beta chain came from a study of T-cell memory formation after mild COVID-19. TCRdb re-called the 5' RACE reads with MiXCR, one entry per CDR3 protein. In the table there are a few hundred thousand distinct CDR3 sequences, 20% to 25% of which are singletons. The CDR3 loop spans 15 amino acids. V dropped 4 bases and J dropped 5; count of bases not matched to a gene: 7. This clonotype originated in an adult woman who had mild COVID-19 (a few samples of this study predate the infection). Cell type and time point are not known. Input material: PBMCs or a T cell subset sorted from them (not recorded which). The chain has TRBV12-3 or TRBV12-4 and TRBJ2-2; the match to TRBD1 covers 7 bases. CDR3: CASSSDRVITGELFF. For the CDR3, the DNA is TGTGCCAGCAGTTCCGACAGGGTAATAACCGGGGAGCTGTTTTTT.